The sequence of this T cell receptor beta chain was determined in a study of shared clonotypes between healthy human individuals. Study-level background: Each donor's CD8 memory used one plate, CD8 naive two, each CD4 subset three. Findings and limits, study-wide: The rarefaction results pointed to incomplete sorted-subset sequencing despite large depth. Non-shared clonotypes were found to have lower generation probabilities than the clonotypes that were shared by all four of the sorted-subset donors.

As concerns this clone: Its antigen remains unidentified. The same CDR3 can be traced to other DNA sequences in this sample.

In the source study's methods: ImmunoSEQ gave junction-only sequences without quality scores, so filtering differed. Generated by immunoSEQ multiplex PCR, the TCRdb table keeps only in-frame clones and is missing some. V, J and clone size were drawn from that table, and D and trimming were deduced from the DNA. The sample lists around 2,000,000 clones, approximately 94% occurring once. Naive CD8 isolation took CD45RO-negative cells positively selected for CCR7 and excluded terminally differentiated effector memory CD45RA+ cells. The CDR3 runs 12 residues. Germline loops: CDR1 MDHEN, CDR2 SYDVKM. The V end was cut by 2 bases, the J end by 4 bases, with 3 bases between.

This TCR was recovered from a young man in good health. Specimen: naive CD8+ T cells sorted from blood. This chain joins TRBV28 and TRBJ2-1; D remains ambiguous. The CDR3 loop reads CASSLRYNEQFF. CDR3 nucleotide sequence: TGTGCCAGCAGTTTACGGTACAATGAGCAGTTCTTC.